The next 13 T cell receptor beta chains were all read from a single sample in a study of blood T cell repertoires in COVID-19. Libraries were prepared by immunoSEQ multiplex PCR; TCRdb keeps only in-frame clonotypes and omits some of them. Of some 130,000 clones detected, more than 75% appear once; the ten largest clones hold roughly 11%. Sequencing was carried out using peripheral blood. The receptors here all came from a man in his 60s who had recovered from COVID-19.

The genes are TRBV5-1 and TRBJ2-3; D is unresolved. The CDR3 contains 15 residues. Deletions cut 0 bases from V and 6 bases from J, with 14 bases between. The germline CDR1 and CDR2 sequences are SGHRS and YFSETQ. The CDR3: CASSLVPYGSDTQYF. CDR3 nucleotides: TGCGCCAGCAGCTTGGTTCCCTACGGTAGCGATACGCAGTATTTT.

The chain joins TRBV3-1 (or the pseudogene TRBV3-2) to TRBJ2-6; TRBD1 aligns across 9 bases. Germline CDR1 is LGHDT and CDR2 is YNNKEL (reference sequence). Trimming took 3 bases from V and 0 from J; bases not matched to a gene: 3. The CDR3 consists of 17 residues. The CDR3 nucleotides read TGTGCCAGCAGCCAGGGGACAGGGAGCTCTGGGGCCAACGTCCTGACTTTC. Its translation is CASSQGTGSSGANVLTF.

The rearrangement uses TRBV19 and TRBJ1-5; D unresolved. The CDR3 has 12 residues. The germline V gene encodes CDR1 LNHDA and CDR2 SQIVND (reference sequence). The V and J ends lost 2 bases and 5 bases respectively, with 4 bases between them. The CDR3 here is CASSILDQPQHF. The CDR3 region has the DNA TGTGCCAGTAGTATACTAGATCAGCCCCAGCATTTT.

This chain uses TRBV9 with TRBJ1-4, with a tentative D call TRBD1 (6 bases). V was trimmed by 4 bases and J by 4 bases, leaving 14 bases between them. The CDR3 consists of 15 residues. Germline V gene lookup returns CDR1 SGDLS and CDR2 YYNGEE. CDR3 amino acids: CASSPRQDHNEKLFF. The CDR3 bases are TGTGCCAGCAGCCCGAGACAGGATCATAATGAAAAACTGTTTTTT.

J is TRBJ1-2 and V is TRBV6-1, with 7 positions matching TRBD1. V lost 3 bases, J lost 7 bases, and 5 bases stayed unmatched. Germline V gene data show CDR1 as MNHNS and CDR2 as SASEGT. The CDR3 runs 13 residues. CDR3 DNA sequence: TGTGCCAGCAGTGATAGGGACAGAAGTGGCTACACCTTC. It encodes CASSDRDRSGYTF.

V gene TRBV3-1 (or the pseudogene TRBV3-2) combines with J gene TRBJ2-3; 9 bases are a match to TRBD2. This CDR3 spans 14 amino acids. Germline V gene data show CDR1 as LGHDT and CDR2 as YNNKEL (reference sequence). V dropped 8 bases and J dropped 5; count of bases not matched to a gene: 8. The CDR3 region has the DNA TGTGCCAGCCAAAGGAGCGGGGGGCTAGATACGCAGTATTTT. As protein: CASQRSGGLDTQYF.

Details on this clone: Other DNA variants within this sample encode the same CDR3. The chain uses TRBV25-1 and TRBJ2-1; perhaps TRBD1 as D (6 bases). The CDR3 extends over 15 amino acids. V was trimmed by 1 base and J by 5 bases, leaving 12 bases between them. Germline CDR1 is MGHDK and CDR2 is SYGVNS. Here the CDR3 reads CASSELGGDHNEQFF. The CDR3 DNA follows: TGTGCCAGCAGTGAATTAGGGGGAGACCACAATGAGCAGTTCTTC.

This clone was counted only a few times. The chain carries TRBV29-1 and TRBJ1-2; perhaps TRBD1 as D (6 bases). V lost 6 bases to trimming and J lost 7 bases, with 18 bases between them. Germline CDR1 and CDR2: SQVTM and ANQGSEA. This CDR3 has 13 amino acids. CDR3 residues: CSVDKQGTFGYTF. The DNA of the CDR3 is TGCAGCGTAGATAAACAGGGCACATTTGGCTACACCTTC.

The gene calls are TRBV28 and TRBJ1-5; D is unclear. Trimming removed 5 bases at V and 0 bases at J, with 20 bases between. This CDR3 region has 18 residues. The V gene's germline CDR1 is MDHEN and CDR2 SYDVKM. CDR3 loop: CASSPPDGIRGSNQPQHF. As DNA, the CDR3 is TGTGCCAGCAGTCCCCCCGACGGAATCCGGGGTAGCAATCAGCCCCAGCATTTT.

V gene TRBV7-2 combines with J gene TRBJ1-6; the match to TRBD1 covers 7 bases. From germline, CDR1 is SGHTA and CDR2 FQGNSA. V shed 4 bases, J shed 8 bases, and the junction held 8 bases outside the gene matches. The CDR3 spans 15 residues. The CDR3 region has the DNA TGTGCCAGCAGCTGGGGACAGAAAGGGGATTCACCCCTCCACTTT. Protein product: CASSWGQKGDSPLHF.

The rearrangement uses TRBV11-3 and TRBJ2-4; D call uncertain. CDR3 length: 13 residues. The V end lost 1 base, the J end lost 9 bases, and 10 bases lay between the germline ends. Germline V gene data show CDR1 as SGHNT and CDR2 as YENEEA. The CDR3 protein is CASSLVPGSIQYF. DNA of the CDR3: TGTGCCAGCAGCTTAGTACCGGGTTCCATTCAGTACTTC.

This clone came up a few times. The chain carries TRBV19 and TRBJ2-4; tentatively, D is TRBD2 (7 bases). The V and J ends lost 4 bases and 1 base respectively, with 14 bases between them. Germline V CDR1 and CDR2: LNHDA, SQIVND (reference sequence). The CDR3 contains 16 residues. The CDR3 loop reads CASSRKGGAAKNIQYF. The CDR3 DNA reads TGTGCCAGTAGTAGGAAAGGGGGGGCGGCCAAAAACATTCAGTACTTC.

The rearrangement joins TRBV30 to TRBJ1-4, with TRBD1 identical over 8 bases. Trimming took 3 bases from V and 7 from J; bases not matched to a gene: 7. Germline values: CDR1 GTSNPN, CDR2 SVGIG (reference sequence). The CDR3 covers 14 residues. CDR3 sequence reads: CAWRGGTGGEKLFF. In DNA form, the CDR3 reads TGTGCCTGGAGGGGAGGGACAGGCGGTGAAAAACTGTTTTTT.